This record concerns one TCR beta chain sequence. No cognate antigen has been identified for it. Base qualities are not at hand, and no much larger clone is one base apart. Receptor libraries were prepared by the immunoSEQ multiplex PCR assay. A mixture of 60 forward primers for TCR Vbeta segments and 13 reverse primers for TCR Jbeta segments was used in the multiplex PCR. The CDR3 region of rearranged TCR beta genes was amplified from genomic DNA by a multiplex PCR assay. The Illumina HiSeq System was used to sequence the amplified TCR beta libraries as 87-base-pair reads. The authors' pipeline ran thus. In a later analysis, tens of millions of unique TCR beta chains were counted across the roughly 610 repertoires, and roughly 11 million of these chains were shared by at least two donors. Raw reads were error-corrected and collapsed into unique sequences with a nearest-neighbor algorithm that merged closely related sequences to remove PCR and sequencing errors. To assign V, D and J gene segments, CDR3 sequences were aligned to IMGT reference sequences. Each retained sequence needed at least a six-nucleotide match to both a V gene segment and a J gene segment. A rearrangement counted as productive if the CDR3 had no stop codons and remained in frame with V and J, and every other rearrangement counted as non-productive. Following IMGT convention, CDR3 was defined as the stretch from the second conserved V-encoded cysteine up to the conserved J-encoded phenylalanine. The earlier analysis of about 610 of the donors excluded any sequence lacking an unambiguous match to a single V gene segment. An earlier analysis of several hundred of the donors called V segments functional above 56.7% productive rearrangements and segregating when the between-donor standard deviation exceeded 5%. A statistical classification framework was built for diagnosing cytomegalovirus status from the catalog of TCR beta chain sequences. V and J gene assignment, in a later analysis, came from comparing TCR nucleotide sequences with IMGT/GENE-DB human TR gene sequences. The TCRdist pipeline was used in a later analysis to assign CDR3 sequences and most-parsimonious VDJ recombination scenarios. In a later analysis, each TCR beta chain was defined by its CDR3 amino acid sequence together with its V-gene family, and reads lacking a unique V-gene family were excluded. In a later analysis, around 650 highly shared, low-generation-probability nucleotide sequences were removed to address suspected cross-contamination and a sequencing artifact. In a later analysis, a clonal expansion index for each public chain was calculated from normalized within-repertoire ranks of inferred template counts. In a later analysis, generation probabilities were computed with a VDJ recombination model fitted to out-of-frame rearrangements, and the resulting probabilities were checked against IGoR. In a later analysis, hypergeometric tests were used to score TCR-TCR, TCR-HLA and TCR-CMV co-occurrence, with a repertoire-size bias correction applied to TCR pairs. To estimate false discovery rates, a later analysis permuted the HLA or CMV assignments 20 times. In a later analysis, co-occurring TCRs were grouped with DBSCAN, and TCRdist sequence similarity was added when clustering was performed within HLA-allele-positive subsets. Co-occurrence clustering excluded repertoires with fewer than 30,000 or more than 120,000 public chains, plus five with anomalous nucleotide sharing. In TCRdb, the immuneACCESS table is reduced to in-frame sequences with V and J assigned. These tables do not hold every clone; where another copy was compared, an unresolved V gene accounts for under half, and the others remain unexplained. The V and J calls and the clone size are those of that table, but D and trimming were determined from the DNA. This sample is represented by about 90,000 clones; about two thirds of them were singletons. The ten largest make up roughly 16% of the sample.

The CDR3 goes from the cysteine to the phenylalanine over 13 residues. CDR3 DNA only is kept here, 39 bases in frame from base 1. The V and J ends are trimmed by 5 bases and 2 bases, leaving 11 bases between them. From a lookup of the germline V gene, CDR1 and CDR2 are SGHDT and YYEEEE. This sample was taken from a study of cytomegalovirus exposure and HLA in healthy donors (dated by TCRdb to about 2017). Describing the broader study: According to an earlier analysis of 587 of the donors, about 179 million T cells yielded roughly 110 million unique TCR beta sequences and 276 Gb of sequence data. HLA typing included class I and class II loci at four-digit resolution. Across around 400 genotyped donors of the cohort, an average of roughly 250,000 unique TCR beta nucleotide sequences per donor were sequenced, and roughly a sixth of those sequences were non-productive. An earlier analysis of a few hundred of the donors applied high-throughput TCR beta sequencing to assess whether each TCR beta V gene segment acted as functional or pseudogenic. About 280 gigabases of sequencing data and around 80 million unique TCR sequences made up an early release that covered several hundred HLA-typed donors. The study profiled the T cell repertoires of some 610 subjects by immunosequencing and related them to cytomegalovirus serostatus. Donor age, sex, ethnicity and CMV serostatus were collected together with the repertoire data. Typing coverage differed by locus: A, B, C, DRB1 and DQB1 were typed in roughly 620-640 donors, DQA1 in 522, DPA1 in 600 to 610, and DPB1 in 400 to 480. The later analysis used no new phenotypic data to find candidate immune exposures, relying instead on TCR beta sequences and their occurrence across donors. The study combined high-throughput TCR immunosequencing, statistical association of individual TCRs with disease status, and machine learning to predict cytomegalovirus infection status. A later analysis re-analyzed previously published TCR beta repertoires from 650 to 800 donors and added high-resolution HLA genotyping to study TCR occurrence patterns. Besides the first cohort of 500 to 700 subjects, a separate validation cohort made up of 90 to 150 different subjects was used. The genetic ancestry cluster associated with self-reported Caucasian donors included 81% of the roughly 410 genotyped donors. Because of strong linkage in the cohort, roughly five DR-DQ haplotypes were treated as single units for association and clustering. The study was designed to test whether signatures of past pathogen exposure could be identified by cataloging public T cell receptors. A later genetic analysis took genome-wide SNP genotypes for 398 of the 666 donors and used that subset as a discovery cohort. All discovery cohort repertoires had been generated on a single sequencing platform.

The cohort was made up of 650 to 700 healthy bone marrow donors. At the time of sampling, all cohort members were nominally healthy, though unrecorded immune exposures were likely present. The donor was CMV seropositive and was included in the group of 250 to 300 seropositive cohort members. A peripheral blood sample was provided by each donor, and peripheral blood mononuclear cells were used for TCR beta sequencing. Genomic DNA was extracted from the blood cell samples with the Qiagen DNeasy Blood Extraction Kit. The paper as a whole reports these results and caveats: In an earlier analysis of fewer than 700 of the donors, most TCR beta V segments appeared in productive rearrangements about 87% or about 30% of the time, broadly matching IMGT annotations. A later analysis associated 16,951 TCR beta sequences with specific HLA alleles at a false discovery rate of 0.05. Cytomegalovirus status was reported to be diagnosed by the classifier with high specificity and sensitivity in both the original and validation cohorts. According to a later analysis, parvovirus B19, influenza, CMV and Epstein-Barr virus appeared linked to several top co-occurrence clusters. Linkage disequilibrium might explain the correlated functional status among segregating V segments, but an unknown experimental factor could not be excluded. A later analysis found that HLA-associated TCR beta chains were more clonally expanded and had lower generation probabilities than equally common non-associated chains. In a later analysis, the rate of TCR association differed among HLA loci, with DRB1 alleles having the most associated TCRs and HLA-C alleles having the fewest. Compared with the approximately 700-donor mean, donors in an Asian-associated ancestry cluster had fewer N-insertions in productive TCRs, according to a later genetic analysis. A few of the identified cytomegalovirus-associated TCR beta chains were confirmed in vitro to be specific for cytomegalovirus antigens. The earlier analysis of some 540 of the donors excluded approximately 15 rarely observed V segments, including chromosome 9 orphons, because counts were too low. Most TCR sequences were observed very rarely across donors, whereas some public TCRs were present in many individuals. Some IMGT-functional V segments, including TRBV6-2 and TRBV6-3, could not be distinguished by the 87-base-pair reads and were therefore excluded. Because some donors lacked HLA typing at each locus, the association tests relied only on the typed subset. Assigning TCR associations to individual alleles was difficult when HLA alleles, especially DR and DQ, strongly co-occurred. Presence/absence analyses assumed roughly uniform sequencing depth across donors, an assumption that may not hold. According to the authors, the approach could potentially be generalized to other disease states and immunological phenotypes. The study listed around 160 TCR beta chains as associated with cytomegalovirus. This cohort had only TCR beta chains sequenced, and the lack of alpha or paired-chain data limited which features could be detected. For the cohort, immune exposure information was limited to CMV serostatus. A further reported finding was that TCR beta sequences accurately predicted the HLA-A and HLA-B alleles for most subjects in the first cohort. V-gene and J-gene trimming of TCR beta chains was associated with a missense DCLRE1C variant in a later genetic analysis, and the association was replicated in an independent cohort. A later analysis found that most CMV-associated TCR beta chains appeared HLA-restricted, with HLA associations seemingly driven largely by CMV exposure. The sequencing pipeline was judged likely to have produced a cluster of highly shared sequence variants as a technical artifact.

Specimen: PBMCs. This receptor was obtained from a woman in her fifties or sixties in good health and CMV-seropositive. The chain is encoded by TRBV5-6 joined to TRBJ2-7; TRBD2 is a possible D gene, resting on 5 matching bases. The DNA sequence reads TGTGCCAGCAGGAGCTACGGGGCCTACGAGCAGTACTTC. It specifies CASRSYGAYEQYF.